This T cell receptor (beta chain) appears in the sequencing data of a study of T-cell reconstitution after alpha-beta-depleted transplantation in children. TCRbeta library construction was performed incorporating unique molecular identifiers. TCRdb independently ran MiXCR on the PCR reads; one entry per CDR3 protein. The repertoire holds 500,000 to 750,000 distinct CDR3 sequences, with 25% to 30% as singletons. Overall study findings and caveats: The origin of high day-60 TCRbeta diversity in some patients lay in surviving recipient T cells and thymic progenitors.

With regard to this clonotype: Its antigen is not known.

This CDR3 has 15 residues. The V gene end was trimmed by 3 bases and the J gene end by 3 bases; junction bases not matched to a gene: 3. The germline CDR1 and CDR2 sequences are MDHEN and SYDVKM. The clonotype originates from a boy less than two years old with Wiskott-Aldrich syndrome, due to receive a stem cell transplant. V gene TRBV28 combines with J gene TRBJ2-5, with 11 nucleotides matching TRBD2. The material sequenced was PBMCs, taken before TCRalphabeta/CD19-depleted stem cell transplant. The CDR3 region is CASSLGGLAEETQYF. The CDR3 DNA follows: TGTGCCAGCAGTTTGGGGGGACTAGCGGAAGAGACCCAGTACTTC.